This T cell receptor (beta chain) was found in a study of cytomegalovirus exposure and HLA in healthy donors. Study conclusions and caveats: In a later analysis, most CMV-associated TCR beta chains appeared HLA-restricted. Certain sequence variants were highly shared and formed a cluster, and this cluster was likely a sequencing artifact. Further analysis, carried out later, found HLA-associated TCR beta chains more clonally expanded than equally common other chains.

PCR primers comprised 60 Vbeta and 13 Jbeta primers. Assay: immunoSEQ multiplex PCR; the TCRdb copy retains only in-frame clones and omits some. The profile shows about 92,000 clones, 80% to 90% of them singletons. Turning to this clone: The antigen remains unidentified.

CDR1 and CDR2 (germline): PRHDT, FYEKMQ (reference sequence). Trimming shortened V by 8 bases and J by 3 bases, and 14 bases separated the two germline ends. CDR3 size: 13 residues. Material for sequencing was PBMCs. The receptor's source is a woman under 30 in good health and CMV-seropositive. The chain carries TRBV13 and TRBJ2-7, with TRBD2 as a possible D gene (5 bases). DNA for the CDR3: TGTGCCAGCGAGAGGAGCGGAAACTACGAGCAGTACTTC. It codes for CASERSGNYEQYF.